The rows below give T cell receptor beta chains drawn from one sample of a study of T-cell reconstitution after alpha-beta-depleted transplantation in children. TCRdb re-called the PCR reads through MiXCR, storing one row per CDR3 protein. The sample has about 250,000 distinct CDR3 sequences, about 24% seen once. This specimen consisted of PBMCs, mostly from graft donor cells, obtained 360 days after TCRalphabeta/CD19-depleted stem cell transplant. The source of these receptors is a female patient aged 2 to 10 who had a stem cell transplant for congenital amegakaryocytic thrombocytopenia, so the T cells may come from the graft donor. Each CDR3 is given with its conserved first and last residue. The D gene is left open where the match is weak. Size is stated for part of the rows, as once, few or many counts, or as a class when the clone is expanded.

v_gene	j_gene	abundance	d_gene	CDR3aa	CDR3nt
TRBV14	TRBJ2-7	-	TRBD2	CASSLPGGLEQYF	TGTGCCAGCAGCCTGCCGGGAGGGCTCGAGCAGTACTTC
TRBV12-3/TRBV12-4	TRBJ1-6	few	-	CASSKELWGSPLHF	TGTGCCAGTTCGAAGGAGCTTTGGGGTTCACCCCTCCACTTT
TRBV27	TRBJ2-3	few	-	CASSPLEDLHTDTQYF	TGTGCCAGCAGTCCCCTAGAGGACTTACACACAGATACGCAGTATTTT
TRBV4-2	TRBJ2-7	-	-	CASSQEVGESSYEQYF	TGTGCCAGCAGCCAAGAAGTGGGGGAGAGCTCCTACGAGCAGTACTTC
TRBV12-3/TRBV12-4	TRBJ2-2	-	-	CASRQAPNTGELFF	TGTGCCAGCCGCCAGGCACCGAACACCGGGGAGCTGTTTTTT
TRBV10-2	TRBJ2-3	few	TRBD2	CASSETSGTDTQYF	TGCGCCAGCAGTGAGACTAGCGGCACAGATACGCAGTATTTT
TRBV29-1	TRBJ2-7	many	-	CSVRSRGDYEQYF	TGCAGCGTTCGGTCTCGGGGCGACTACGAGCAGTACTTC
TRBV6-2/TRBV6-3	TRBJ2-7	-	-	CASGPEVPYEQYF	TGTGCCAGCGGCCCGGAAGTTCCCTACGAGCAGTACTTC
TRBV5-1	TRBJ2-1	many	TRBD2	CASSSGTSTEQFF	TGCGCCAGCAGCTCCGGGACTAGCACTGAGCAGTTCTTC
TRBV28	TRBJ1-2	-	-	CASTVIDGLGYGYTF	TGTGCCAGCACCGTTATTGACGGACTCGGCTATGGCTACACCTTC
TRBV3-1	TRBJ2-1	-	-	CASSQEGRRYNEQFF	TGTGCCAGCAGCCAAGAGGGACGAAGATACAATGAGCAGTTCTTC
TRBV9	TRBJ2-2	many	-	CASSVDRLSGELFF	TGTGCCAGCAGCGTAGACAGACTGAGCGGGGAGCTGTTTTTT
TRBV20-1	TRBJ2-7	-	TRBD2	CSASSSTSVYEQYF	TGCAGTGCCAGCTCCTCGACTAGCGTCTACGAGCAGTACTTC
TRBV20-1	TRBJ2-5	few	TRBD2	CSARDFWGGGAETQYF	TGCAGTGCTAGAGATTTCTGGGGCGGGGGGGCGGAGACCCAGTACTTC
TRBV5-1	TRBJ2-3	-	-	CASSLEFRSTDTQYF	TGCGCCAGCAGCTTGGAATTTCGGTCCACAGATACGCAGTATTTT
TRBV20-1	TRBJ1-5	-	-	CSARSAYSNQPQHF	TGCAGTGCTAGGAGTGCCTATAGCAATCAGCCCCAGCATTTT
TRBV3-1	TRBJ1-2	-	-	CASSQFRGNYGYTF	TGTGCCAGCAGCCAATTTCGCGGCAACTATGGCTACACCTTC
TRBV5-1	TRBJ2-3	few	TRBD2	CASSLDLLAGDTDTQYF	TGCGCCAGCAGCTTGGACCTACTAGCGGGCGACACAGATACGCAGTATTTT
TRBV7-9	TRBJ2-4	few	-	CASSGHEAKNIQYF	TGTGCCAGCAGCGGCCATGAAGCCAAAAACATTCAGTACTTC
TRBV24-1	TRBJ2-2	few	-	CATSDPQGTGELFF	TGTGCCACCAGTGACCCCCAGGGAACCGGGGAGCTGTTTTTT
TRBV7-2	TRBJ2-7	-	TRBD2	CASSIRDYSYEQYF	TGTGCCAGCAGCATTCGGGACTACTCCTACGAGCAGTACTTC
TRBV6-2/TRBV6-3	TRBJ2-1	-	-	CASSLFRTGYNEQFF	TGCGCCAGCAGTCTATTTCGAACCGGCTACAATGAGCAGTTCTTC
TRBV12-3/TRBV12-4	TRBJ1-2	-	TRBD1	CASSFSGLQGAKGYTF	TGTGCCAGCAGTTTCAGCGGCTTACAGGGGGCGAAGGGCTACACCTTC
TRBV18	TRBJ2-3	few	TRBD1	CASSRDRSADTQYF	TGTGCCAGCTCACGGGACAGATCTGCAGATACGCAGTATTTT
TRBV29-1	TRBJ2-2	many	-	CLGRGSTGELFF	TGCCTCGGTCGGGGAAGCACCGGGGAGCTGTTTTTT
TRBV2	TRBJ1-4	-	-	CASTTPDRPPTNEKLFF	TGTGCCAGCACCACCCCGGACAGACCTCCAACTAATGAAAAACTGTTTTTT
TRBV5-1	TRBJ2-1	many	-	CASSKDRNEQFF	TGCGCCAGCAGCAAGGACAGAAATGAGCAGTTCTTC
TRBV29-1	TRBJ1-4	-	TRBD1	CSAKTGGVGEKLFF	TGCAGCGCAAAGACAGGGGGCGTAGGGGAAAAACTGTTTTTT
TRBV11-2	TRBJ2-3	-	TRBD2	CASSFIAGPDTQYF	TGTGCCAGCAGCTTTATAGCGGGACCAGATACGCAGTATTTT
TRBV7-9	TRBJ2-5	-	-	CASSPTVETQYF	TGTGCCAGCAGCCCCACCGTAGAGACCCAGTACTTC
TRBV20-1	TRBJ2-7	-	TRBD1	CSAFQGAYEQYF	TGCAGTGCTTTCCAGGGGGCGTACGAGCAGTACTTC
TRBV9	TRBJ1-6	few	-	CASGKAGINSPLHF	TGTGCCAGCGGCAAAGCCGGAATCAATTCACCCCTCCACTTT
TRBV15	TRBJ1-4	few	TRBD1	CATSRSTGGGEKLFF	TGTGCCACCAGCAGATCGACAGGGGGTGGGGAAAAACTGTTTTTT
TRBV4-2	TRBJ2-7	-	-	CASSQDKTYEQYF	TGTGCCAGCAGCCAAGATAAGACCTACGAGCAGTACTTC
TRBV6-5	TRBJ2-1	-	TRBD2	CASSYVAGYNEQFF	TGTGCCAGCAGTTACGTAGCGGGGTACAATGAGCAGTTCTTC
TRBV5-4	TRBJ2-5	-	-	CASSFDSSRQLQETQYF	TGTGCCAGCAGCTTTGACTCTAGCCGACAGTTACAAGAGACCCAGTACTTC
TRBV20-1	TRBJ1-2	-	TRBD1	CSASQGADYGYTF	TGCAGTGCTAGTCAGGGGGCGGACTATGGCTACACCTTC
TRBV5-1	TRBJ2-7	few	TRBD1	CASRGQLRGYEQYF	TGCGCCAGCAGGGGACAGTTGAGAGGCTACGAGCAGTACTTC
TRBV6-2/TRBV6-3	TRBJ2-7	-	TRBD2	CASSYTPGLAGKIRYEQYF	TGTGCCAGCAGTTACACCCCGGGACTAGCGGGAAAGATCCGGTACGAGCAGTACTTC
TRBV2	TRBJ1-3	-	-	CASSEAGQGEVTGNTIYF	TGTGCCAGCAGTGAAGCAGGGCAGGGAGAGGTCACTGGAAACACCATATATTTT
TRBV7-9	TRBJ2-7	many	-	CASSPPAAVSYEQYF	TGTGCCAGCAGCCCACCCGCAGCCGTCTCCTACGAGCAGTACTTC
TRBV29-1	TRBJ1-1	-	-	CSARAVNTEAFF	TGCAGCGCCCGTGCGGTGAACACTGAAGCTTTCTTT
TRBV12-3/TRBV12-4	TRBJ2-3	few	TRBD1	CASSSDRASDTQYF	TGTGCCAGCAGTTCGGACAGGGCGTCAGATACGCAGTATTTT
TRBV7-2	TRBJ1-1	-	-	CASSSRVVGLQNKEGFF	TGTGCCAGCAGCTCAAGGGTGGTAGGACTCCAGAACAAAGAAGGGTTCTTT
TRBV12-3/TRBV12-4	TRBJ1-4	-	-	CASSLSGDEKLFF	TGTGCCAGCAGCCTAAGTGGTGACGAAAAACTGTTTTTT
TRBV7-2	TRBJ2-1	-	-	CASSFRSNEQFF	TGTGCCAGCAGCTTTCGTAGTAATGAGCAGTTCTTC
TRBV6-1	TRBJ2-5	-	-	CASLYREETQYF	TGTGCCAGTCTTTACAGGGAAGAGACCCAGTACTTC
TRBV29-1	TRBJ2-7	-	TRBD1	CSVEYGTGVTKQYF	TGCAGCGTTGAATATGGGACAGGGGTAACAAAGCAGTACTTC
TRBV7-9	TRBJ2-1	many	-	CASSALRTTNSEQFF	TGTGCCAGCAGCGCTCTGAGGACTACCAACAGTGAGCAGTTCTTC
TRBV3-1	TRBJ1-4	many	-	CASSQDPRVGEKLFF	TGTGCCAGCAGCCAAGATCCCAGGGTGGGTGAAAAACTGTTTTTT
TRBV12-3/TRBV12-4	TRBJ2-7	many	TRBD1	CASSPMDRAWGPPYEQYF	TGTGCCAGCAGCCCGATGGACAGGGCATGGGGACCGCCCTACGAGCAGTACTTC
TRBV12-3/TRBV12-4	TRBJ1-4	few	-	CASSFGWGLGKLFF	TGTGCCAGCAGTTTTGGGTGGGGCCTGGGAAAACTGTTTTTT
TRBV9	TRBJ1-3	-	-	CASSVVNGNTIYF	TGTGCCAGCAGCGTAGTAAACGGAAACACCATATATTTT